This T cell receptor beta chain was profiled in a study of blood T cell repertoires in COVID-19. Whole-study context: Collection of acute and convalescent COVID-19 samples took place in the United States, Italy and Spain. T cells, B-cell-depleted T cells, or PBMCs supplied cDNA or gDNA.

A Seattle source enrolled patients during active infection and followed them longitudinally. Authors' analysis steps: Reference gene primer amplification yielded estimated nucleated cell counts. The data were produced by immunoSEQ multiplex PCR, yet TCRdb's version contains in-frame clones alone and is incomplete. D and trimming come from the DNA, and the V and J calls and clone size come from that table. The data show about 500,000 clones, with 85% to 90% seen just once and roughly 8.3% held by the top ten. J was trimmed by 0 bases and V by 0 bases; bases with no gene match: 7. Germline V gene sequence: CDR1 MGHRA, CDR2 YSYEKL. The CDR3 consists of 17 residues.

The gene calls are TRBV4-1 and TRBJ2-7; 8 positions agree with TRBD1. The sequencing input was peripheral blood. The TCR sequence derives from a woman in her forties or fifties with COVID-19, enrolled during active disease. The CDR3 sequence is CASSQDRATGDSYEQYF. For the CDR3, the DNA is TGCGCCAGCAGCCAAGATAGAGCGACAGGGGACTCCTACGAGCAGTACTTC.